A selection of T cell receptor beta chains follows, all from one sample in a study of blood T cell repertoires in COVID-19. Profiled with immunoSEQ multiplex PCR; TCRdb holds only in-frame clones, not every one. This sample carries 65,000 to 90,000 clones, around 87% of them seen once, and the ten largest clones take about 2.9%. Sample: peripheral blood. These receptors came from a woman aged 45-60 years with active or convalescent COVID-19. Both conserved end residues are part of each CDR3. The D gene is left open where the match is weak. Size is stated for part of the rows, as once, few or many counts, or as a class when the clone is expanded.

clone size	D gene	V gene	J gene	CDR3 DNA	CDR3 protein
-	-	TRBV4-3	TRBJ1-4	TGCGCCAGCAGCCAGAACAACAGGGAAACTGCAACTAATGAAAAACTGTTTTTT	CASSQNNRETATNEKLFF
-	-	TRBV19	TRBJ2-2	TGTGCCAGTAGTGAGGTCACGGCCGGGGAGCTGTTTTTT	CASSEVTAGELFF
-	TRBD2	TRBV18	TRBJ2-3	TGTGCCAGCTCACGGGCCGGGACTAGCGGTAATATGGCAGATACGCAGTATTTT	CASSRAGTSGNMADTQYF
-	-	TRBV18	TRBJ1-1	TGTGCCAGCTCCCGGAGGGAGGAAACTGAAGCTTTCTTT	CASSRREETEAFF
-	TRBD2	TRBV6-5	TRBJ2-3	TGTGCCAGCAGAAGGACTAGCTCGGGCACAGATACGCAGTATTTT	CASRRTSSGTDTQYF
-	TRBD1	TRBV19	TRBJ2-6	TGTGCCAGTACCGCCTCCGGTCGGGACAGGACTCCTCACGTCCTGACTTTC	CASTASGRDRTPHVLTF
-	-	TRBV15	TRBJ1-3	TGTGCCACCAGCAGGGACGGAGGCTCTGGAAACACCATATATTTT	CATSRDGGSGNTIYF
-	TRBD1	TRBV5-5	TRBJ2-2	TGTGCCAGCAGCTTGAAACCCGGGACAGGGGGCTCTAACACCGGGGAGCTGTTTTTT	CASSLKPGTGGSNTGELFF
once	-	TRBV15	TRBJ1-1	TGTGCCACCAGCAGCCCGGATAAGCGTATTGAAGCTTTCTTT	CATSSPDKRIEAFF
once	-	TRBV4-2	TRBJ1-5	TGTGCCAGCAGCCAAGACGGGGGGCAGCCCCAGCATTTT	CASSQDGGQPQHF
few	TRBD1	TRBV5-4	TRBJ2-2	TGTGCCAGCAGCGGAACAGGGGCCCGCGGGGAGCTGTTTTTT	CASSGTGARGELFF
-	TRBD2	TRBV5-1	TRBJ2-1	TGCGCCAGCAGCTTACTTCGGGGGGACTCCTACAATGAGCAGTTCTTC	CASSLLRGDSYNEQFF
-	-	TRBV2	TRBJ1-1	TGTGCCAGCAGTTCCAGACAGAACACTGAAGCTTTCTTT	CASSSRQNTEAFF
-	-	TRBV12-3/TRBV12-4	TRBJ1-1	TGTGCCAGCGGTTCCGGGGGGAACACTGAAGCTTTCTTT	CASGSGGNTEAFF
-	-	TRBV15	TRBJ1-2	TGTGCCACCAGCAGAGGATCGGGGGGATCTAACTATGGCTACACCTTC	CATSRGSGGSNYGYTF
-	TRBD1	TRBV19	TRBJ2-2	TGTGCCAGTAGCCTCCCGGGACAGGGCGCCGGCACCGGGGAGCTGTTTTTT	CASSLPGQGAGTGELFF
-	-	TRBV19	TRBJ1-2	TGTGCCAGTAGTATAGACTCGGCAGGCCGGTCCTATGGCTACACCTTC	CASSIDSAGRSYGYTF